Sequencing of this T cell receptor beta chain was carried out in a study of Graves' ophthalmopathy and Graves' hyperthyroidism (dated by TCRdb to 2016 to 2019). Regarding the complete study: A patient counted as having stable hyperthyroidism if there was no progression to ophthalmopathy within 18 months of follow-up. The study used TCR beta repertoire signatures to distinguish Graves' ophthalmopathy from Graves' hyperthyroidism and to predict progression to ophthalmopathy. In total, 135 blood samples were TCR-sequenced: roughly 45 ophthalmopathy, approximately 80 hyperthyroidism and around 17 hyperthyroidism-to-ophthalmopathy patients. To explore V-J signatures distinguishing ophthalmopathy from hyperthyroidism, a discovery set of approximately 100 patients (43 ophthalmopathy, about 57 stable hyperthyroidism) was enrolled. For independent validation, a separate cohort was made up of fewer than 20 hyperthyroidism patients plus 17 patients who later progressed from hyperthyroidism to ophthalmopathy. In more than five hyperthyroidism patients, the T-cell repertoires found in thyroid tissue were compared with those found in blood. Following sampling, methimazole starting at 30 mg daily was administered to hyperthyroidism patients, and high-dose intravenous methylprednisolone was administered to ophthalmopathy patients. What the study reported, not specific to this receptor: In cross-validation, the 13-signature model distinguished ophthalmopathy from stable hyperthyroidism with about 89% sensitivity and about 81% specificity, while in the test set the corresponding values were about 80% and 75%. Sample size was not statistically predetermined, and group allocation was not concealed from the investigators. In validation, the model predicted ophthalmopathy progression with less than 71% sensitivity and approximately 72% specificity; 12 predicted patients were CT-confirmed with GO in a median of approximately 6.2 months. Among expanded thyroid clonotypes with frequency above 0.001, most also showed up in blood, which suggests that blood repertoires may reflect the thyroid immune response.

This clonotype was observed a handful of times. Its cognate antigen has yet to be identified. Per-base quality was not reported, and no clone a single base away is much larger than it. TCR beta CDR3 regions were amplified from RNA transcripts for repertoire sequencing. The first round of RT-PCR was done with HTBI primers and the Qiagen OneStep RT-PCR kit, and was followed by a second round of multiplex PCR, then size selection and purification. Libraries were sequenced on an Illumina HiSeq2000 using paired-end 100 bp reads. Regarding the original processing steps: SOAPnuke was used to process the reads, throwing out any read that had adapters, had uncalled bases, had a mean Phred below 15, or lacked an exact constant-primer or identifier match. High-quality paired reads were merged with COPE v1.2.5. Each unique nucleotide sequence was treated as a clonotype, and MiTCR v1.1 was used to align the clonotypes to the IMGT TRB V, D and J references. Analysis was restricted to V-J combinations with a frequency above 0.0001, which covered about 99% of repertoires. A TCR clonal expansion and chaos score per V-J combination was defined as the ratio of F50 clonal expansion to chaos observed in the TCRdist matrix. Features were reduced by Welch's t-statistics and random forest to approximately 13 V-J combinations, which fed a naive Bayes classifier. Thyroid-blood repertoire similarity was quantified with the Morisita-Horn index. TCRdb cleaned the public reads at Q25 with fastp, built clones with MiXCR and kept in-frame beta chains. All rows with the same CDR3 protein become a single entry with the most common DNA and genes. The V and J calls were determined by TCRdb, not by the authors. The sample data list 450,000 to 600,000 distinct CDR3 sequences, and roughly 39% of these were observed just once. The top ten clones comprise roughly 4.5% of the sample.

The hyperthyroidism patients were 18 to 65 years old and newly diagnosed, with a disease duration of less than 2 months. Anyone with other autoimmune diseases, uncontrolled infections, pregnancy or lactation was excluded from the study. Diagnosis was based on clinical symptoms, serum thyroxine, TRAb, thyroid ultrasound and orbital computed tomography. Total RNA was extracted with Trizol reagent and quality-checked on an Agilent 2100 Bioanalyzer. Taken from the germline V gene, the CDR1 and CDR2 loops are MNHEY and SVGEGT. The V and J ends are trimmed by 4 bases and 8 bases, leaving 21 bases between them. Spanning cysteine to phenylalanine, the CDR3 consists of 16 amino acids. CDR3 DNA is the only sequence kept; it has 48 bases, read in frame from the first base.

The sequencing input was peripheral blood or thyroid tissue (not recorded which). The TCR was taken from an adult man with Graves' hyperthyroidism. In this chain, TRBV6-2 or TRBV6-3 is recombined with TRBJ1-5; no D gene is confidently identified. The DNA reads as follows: TGTGCCAGCAGTTTGGCGGGAGGACGGGTTGGTGAGCCCCAGCATTTT. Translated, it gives CASSLAGGRVGEPQHF.